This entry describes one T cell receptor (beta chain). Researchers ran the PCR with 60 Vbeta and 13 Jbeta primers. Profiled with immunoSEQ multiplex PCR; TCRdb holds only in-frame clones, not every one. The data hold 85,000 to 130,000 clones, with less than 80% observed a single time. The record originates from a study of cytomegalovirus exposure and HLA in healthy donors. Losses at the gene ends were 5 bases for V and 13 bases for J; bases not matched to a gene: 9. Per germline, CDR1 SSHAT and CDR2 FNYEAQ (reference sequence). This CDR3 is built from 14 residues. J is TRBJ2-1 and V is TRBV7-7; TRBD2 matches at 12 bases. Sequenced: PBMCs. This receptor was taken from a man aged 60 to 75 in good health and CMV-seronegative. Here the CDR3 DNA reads TGTGCCAGCAGCCCGGACCCTAGCGGGGGGGAACAGTTCTTC. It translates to CASSPDPSGGEQFF.